This passage covers 26 T cell receptor beta chains from one sample sequenced in a study of OX40 agonist ivuxolimab in advanced cancers. Sequenced by immunoSEQ multiplex PCR; TCRdb stores in-frame clones only, minus some. The data show 15,000 to 20,000 clones, 73% seen once. The material sequenced was CD4+ or CD8+ T cells sorted from blood, taken in a trial of the OX40 agonist ivuxolimab. Receptors were obtained from an adult with an advanced solid tumor such as melanoma, head and neck, liver or kidney cancer.

The J gene is TRBJ2-7, the V gene TRBV12-2. TRBV12-2 is reported as a pseudogene. The CDR3 has 17 residues. CDR3 loop: CASRSAQPPHEASEQYF. For the CDR3, the DNA is TGTGCAAGTCGCTCCGCGCAACCGCCCCACGAAGCCAGCGAGCAGTACTTC.

The chain links TRBV21-1 to TRBJ1-1. TRBV21-1 is classified as a pseudogene. The CDR3 is 12 residues long. In DNA form, the CDR3 reads TGTGCCAGCAGCACGGGAAACACTGAAGCTTTCTTT. It translates to CASSTGNTEAFF.

This chain connects TRBV6-5 to TRBJ1-2; 8 nucleotides agree with TRBD1. This CDR3 has 14 residues. Germline V gene lookup returns CDR1 MNHEY and CDR2 SVGAGI. The V segment lost 2 bases and the J segment 4 bases; nucleotides outside the gene matches: 3. The CDR3 coding sequence is TGTGCCAGCAGTTACCAAGGGACAGGCTATGGCTACACCTTC. It is translated as CASSYQGTGYGYTF.

The chain links TRBV7-2 to TRBJ1-5; TRBD1 might be the D (6 bases). The CDR3 runs 16 residues. From germline, CDR1 is SGHTA and CDR2 FQGNSA. Trimming shortened V by 0 bases and J by 4 bases, and 13 bases separated the two germline ends. For the CDR3, the DNA is TGTGCCAGCAGCTTAGCCCCGGGACACCTAAATCAGCCCCAGCATTTT. Translation gives CASSLAPGHLNQPQHF.

This chain links TRBV28 with TRBJ2-5; 8 positions match TRBD2. Looked up from germline, CDR1 is MDHEN and CDR2 is SYDVKM. CDR3 length equals 14 residues. The V and J ends lost 6 bases and 1 base, in that order; junction bases with no gene match: 4. The CDR3 DNA reads as TGTGCCAGCAGACCCGGACTAGCCCAAGAGACCCAGTACTTC. Its protein is CASRPGLAQETQYF. The full variable domain, completed using reference TRBV28 and TRBJ2-5, is DVKVTQSSRYLVKRTGEKVFLECVQDMDHENMFWYRQDPGLGLRLIYFSYDVKMKEKGDIPEGYSVSREKKERFSLILESASTNQTSMYLCASRPGLAQETQYFGPGTRLLVL.

This chain connects TRBV28 to TRBJ2-4, with 8 bases lining up with TRBD1. The germline CDR1 and CDR2 sequences are MDHEN and SYDVKM. This CDR3 comprises 15 residues. With V trimmed by 7 bases and J by 9 bases, 14 bases remained unmatched. The CDR3 reads CASNSGQGGLSIQYF. CDR3 nucleotide sequence: TGTGCCAGCAATTCCGGACAGGGAGGACTGAGCATTCAGTACTTC.

This clone has a handful of counts. This rearrangement joins TRBV9 to TRBJ2-3, with TRBD2 matching over 7 bases. After removal of 5 bases from V and 1 base from J, the junction contained 4 bases not matched to a gene. Germline V gives CDR1 SGDLS, CDR2 YYNGEE. CDR3 length: 14 residues. CDR3 nucleotide sequence: TGTGCCAGCAGTGATACTAGCGGCACAGATACGCAGTATTTT. It translates to CASSDTSGTDTQYF.

CDR3 nucleotides: TGTGCCAGCAGCTTAGAATCATTGACCGGGGAGCTGTTTTTT. Translating it yields CASSLESLTGELFF. The V gene is TRBV11-2, the J gene TRBJ2-2; D uncertain. The CDR3 runs to 14 residues. The V gene lost 0 bases and the J gene lost 5 bases, with 7 bases spanning the gap. Germline V lookup: CDR1 SGHAT, CDR2 FQNNGV.

This chain links TRBV6-5 with TRBJ1-4; the match to TRBD1 covers 7 bases. CDR3 length: 15 residues. V lost 4 bases to trimming and J lost 8 bases; unmatched junction nucleotides: 10. Per the germline V gene, CDR1 is MNHEY and CDR2 is SVGAGI. The CDR3 DNA follows: TGTGCCAGCAGTTTTCTGGACAGGCCCTGGGAAAAACTGTTTTTT. Translating gives CASSFLDRPWEKLFF.

The chain joins TRBV27 to TRBJ1-5; no firm D call. Germline loops: CDR1 MNHEY, CDR2 SMNVEV (reference sequence). The CDR3 is 14 amino acids. The germline V and J ends were trimmed by 4 bases and 1 base, with 8 bases remaining between them. The CDR3 spells CASSWSHSNQPQHF. The CDR3, as DNA: TGTGCCAGCAGTTGGTCGCACAGCAATCAGCCCCAGCATTTT.

V usage is TRBV5-1 and J usage is TRBJ2-7; D is possibly TRBD1 (6 bases). The CDR3 is made up of 13 amino acids. The ends were cut back, 7 bases at V and 5 bases at J, with 16 bases in the middle. Germline V gene lookup returns CDR1 SGHRS and CDR2 YFSETQ. CDR3 sequence: CASSVGAVDEQYF. The CDR3 bases are TGCGCCAGCTCCGTGGGGGCGGTGGACGAGCAGTACTTC. The full variable domain, in which reference TRBV5-1 and TRBJ2-7 provide the parts outside the CDR3, is KAGVTQTPRYLIKTRGQQVTLSCSPISGHRSVSWYQQTPGQGLQFLFEYFSETQRNKGNFPGRFSGRQFSNSRSEMNVSTLELGDSALYLCASSVGAVDEQYFGPGTRLTVT.

The chain recombines TRBV27 with TRBJ2-3, with 10 bases identical to TRBD2. The length of the CDR3 is 18 residues. J lost 3 bases, V lost 8 bases, and 17 bases had no gene match. Germline CDR1 reads MNHEY; CDR2 reads SMNVEV (reference sequence). Written as DNA, the CDR3 is TGTGCCAGCCGCCCGACCCTCCTAGCGGGAGATGGGACAGATACGCAGTATTTT. It specifies CASRPTLLAGDGTDTQYF.

The chain uses TRBV28 and TRBJ2-7; D is undetermined. Trimming stripped 5 bases from V and 2 bases from J, with 16 bases between. CDR3 length: 15 amino acids. CDR1 is MDHEN, CDR2 SYDVKM, per germline. CDR3 sequence reads: CASSQLLGSPYEQYF. As DNA, the CDR3 is TGTGCCAGCAGTCAACTCCTCGGGTCCCCCTACGAGCAGTACTTC. The whole variable domain, remainder taken from reference TRBV28 and TRBJ2-7, is DVKVTQSSRYLVKRTGEKVFLECVQDMDHENMFWYRQDPGLGLRLIYFSYDVKMKEKGDIPEGYSVSREKKERFSLILESASTNQTSMYLCASSQLLGSPYEQYFGPGTRLTVT.

The rearrangement uses TRBV6-4 and TRBJ2-1; D unresolved. The germline V gene has CDR1 MRHNA and CDR2 SNTAGT. This CDR3 is built from 14 residues. Trimming removed 2 bases at V and 7 bases at J, with 12 bases between. The CDR3 sequence: CASSDSPGVNEQFF. CDR3 DNA: TGTGCCAGCAGTGACAGCCCGGGTGTAAATGAGCAGTTCTTC.

The chain links TRBV10-3 to TRBJ1-2; 9 bases map to TRBD1. The CDR3 loop spans 13 amino acids. CDR1 and CDR2 (germline): ENHRY, SYGVKD. V was clipped by 9 bases and J by 3 bases; unmatched bases: 5. CDR3 nucleotide sequence: TGTGCCATGGGTACAGGGGGCTACTATGGCTACACCTTC. It translates to CAMGTGGYYGYTF.

This clone was counted many times. The gene calls are TRBV19 and TRBJ2-1; 10 positions agree with TRBD2. The CDR3 totals 15 residues. Losses at the gene ends were 1 base for V and 4 bases for J; bases not matched to a gene: 1. Germline loops: CDR1 LNHDA, CDR2 SQIVND (reference sequence). The CDR3 loop is CASSIGTSGYNEQFF. CDR3 sequence (DNA): TGTGCCAGTAGTATAGGGACTAGCGGATACAATGAGCAGTTCTTC.

This chain joins TRBV4-1 and TRBJ1-5; no definite D call. Per the germline V gene, CDR1 is MGHRA and CDR2 is YSYEKL. The V and J ends lost 4 bases and 0 bases respectively, with 10 bases between them. This CDR3 has 15 amino acids. The CDR3 DNA sequence: TGCGCCAGCAGCCTTACTCCGAATAGCAATCAGCCCCAGCATTTT. Translation: CASSLTPNSNQPQHF.

The rearrangement joins TRBV6-6 to TRBJ1-4, with D hard to call. The CDR3 contains 12 residues. Germline V gene lookup returns CDR1 MNHNY and CDR2 SVGAGI (reference sequence). Trimming removed 6 bases from V and 1 base from J, with 3 bases in between. This CDR3 is CASRVTNEKLFF. CDR3 nucleotide sequence: TGTGCCAGCAGGGTAACTAATGAAAAACTGTTTTTT.

The chain recombines TRBV27 with TRBJ2-7, with 7 bases matching TRBD1. The CDR3 sequence is 16 residues long. J gave up 9 bases and V 0 bases, and 14 bases lay outside the gene matches. The germline CDR1 and CDR2 sequences are MNHEY and SMNVEV (reference sequence). The CDR3 DNA reads TGTGCCAGCAGTTTATCGATGGGGCAGGGGGTGGACGGGCAGTACTTC. Protein product: CASSLSMGQGVDGQYF.

This clone was detected only once. The gene calls are TRBV5-4 and TRBJ1-4; 8 nucleotides align to TRBD1. Germline values: CDR1 SGHNT, CDR2 YYREEE (reference sequence). Trimming removed 6 bases from V and 6 bases from J; junction bases left unmatched: 7. The CDR3 totals 14 residues. CDR3: CASIDQGADEKLFF. CDR3 in DNA: TGTGCCAGCATCGACCAGGGGGCGGATGAAAAACTGTTTTTT.

The V and J genes are TRBV6-5 and TRBJ2-7; D remains ambiguous. The CDR3 runs to 13 residues. Trimming stripped 2 bases from V and 4 bases from J, with 9 bases between. Looked up from germline, CDR1 is MNHEY and CDR2 is SVGAGI. The CDR3 DNA follows: TGTGCCAGCAGTTACGACATGGTTTACGAGCAGTACTTC. Translation gives CASSYDMVYEQYF.

V usage is TRBV6-5 and J usage is TRBJ1-5, with D perhaps matching TRBD1 (5 bases). V was clipped by 2 bases and J by 1 base, with 9 bases between them. Per the germline V gene, CDR1 is MNHEY and CDR2 is SVGAGI. This CDR3 is 15 amino acids long. The CDR3 sequence is CASSYETASNQPQHF. CDR3 sequence (DNA): TGTGCCAGCAGTTACGAGACAGCCAGCAATCAGCCCCAGCATTTT.

This chain uses TRBV10-2 with TRBJ2-2; possible D gene TRBD1, 5 bases. The CDR3 has 12 amino acids. V shed 9 bases and J shed 1 base, with 6 bases lying between them. In germline, CDR1 is WSHSY, CDR2 SAAADI. As DNA, the CDR3 is TGCGCCAGTACAGGGAACACCGGGGAGCTGTTTTTT. Translated: CASTGNTGELFF.

This clone was seen once. The junction differs from germline at one of its ends, possibly a read error. V usage is TRBV13 and J usage is TRBJ2-1; D could derive from TRBD1 or TRBD2 (5 bases each). This CDR3 region has 15 residues. CDR1 and CDR2 from the germline V gene are PRHDT and FYEKMQ (reference sequence). In DNA form, the CDR3 reads TGTGCCAGCGGCTTCTCTGGGACCTCAAACAATGAGCAGTTCTTC. It encodes CASGFSGTSNNEQFF.

The genes are TRBV27 and TRBJ2-3; 13 bases are a match to TRBD2. Per the germline V gene, CDR1 is MNHEY and CDR2 is SMNVEV (reference sequence). The ends lost 5 bases at V and 6 bases at J; junction bases unmatched: 8. The CDR3 spans 16 residues. CDR3 loop: CASSPSGTSGTDTQYF. In DNA, the CDR3 is TGTGCCAGCAGTCCGAGCGGGACTAGCGGGACCGATACGCAGTATTTT.

This chain joins TRBV11-2 and TRBJ2-5; D gene uncertain. Trimming took off 1 base at V and 1 base at J, with 4 bases between the two ends. This CDR3 comprises 13 residues. The germline CDR1 and CDR2 sequences are SGHAT and FQNNGV. The CDR3 DNA reads TGTGCCAGCAGCTTAGGGGCCCAAGAGACCCAGTACTTC. As protein: CASSLGAQETQYF.